The entry that follows covers one TCR beta chain sequence. Looked up from germline, CDR1 is SGHDT and CDR2 is YYEEEE. The CDR3 has 15 residues. Trimming took off 0 bases at V and 7 bases at J, with 17 bases between the two ends. This specimen comes from a study of blood T cell repertoires in COVID-19. Study-level background: From the United States, Italy and Spain came samples of acute and convalescent COVID-19. Nucleic acid was either cDNA or gDNA, and it came from T cells, B-cell-depleted T cells, or PBMCs.

Categorization into cohorts depended on clinical history that participants reported. Original methodology: Amplification from reference gene primers served as the basis for estimated nucleated cell counts. Libraries were prepared by immunoSEQ multiplex PCR; TCRdb keeps only in-frame clonotypes and omits some of them. That table supplies the V and J calls and clone size; D and trimming were determined from the DNA. The sample has under 300,000 clones; about nine tenths are singletons. This clonotype was obtained from a woman in her thirties or forties with acute COVID-19. The specimen sequenced was PBMCs or T cells enriched from blood (not recorded which). The chain is built from TRBV5-6 and TRBJ2-7; D possibly corresponds to TRBD1 (6 bases). The DNA for the CDR3 is TGTGCCAGCAGCTTGGGACCGGACAGCAAGCGGGAGCAGTACTTC. Its protein is CASSLGPDSKREQYF.